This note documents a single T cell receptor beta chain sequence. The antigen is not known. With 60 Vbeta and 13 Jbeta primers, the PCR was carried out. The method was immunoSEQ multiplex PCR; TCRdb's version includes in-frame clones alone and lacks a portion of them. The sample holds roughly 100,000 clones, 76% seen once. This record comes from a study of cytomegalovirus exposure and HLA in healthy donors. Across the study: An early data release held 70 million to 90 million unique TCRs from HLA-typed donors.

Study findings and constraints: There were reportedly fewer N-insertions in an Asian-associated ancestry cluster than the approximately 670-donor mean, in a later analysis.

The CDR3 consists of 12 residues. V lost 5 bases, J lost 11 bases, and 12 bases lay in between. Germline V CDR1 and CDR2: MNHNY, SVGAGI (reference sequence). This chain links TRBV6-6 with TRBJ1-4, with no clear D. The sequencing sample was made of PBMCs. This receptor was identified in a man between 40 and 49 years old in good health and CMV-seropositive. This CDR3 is CASSTGSTKLFF. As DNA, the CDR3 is TGTGCCAGCAGTACCGGGTCCACGAAACTGTTTTTT.